One and the same sample provided the 30 T cell receptor beta chains below, sequenced in a study of human T cells and chemical hapten exposure. Noted time point: patch test 3, about 24 weeks after DPC sensitization. Treatment noted: therapeutic diphenylcyclopropenone sensitization with weekly scalp DPC. MiXCR, run by TCRdb on the RACE reads, gives a single entry per CDR3 protein. Of about 160,000 distinct CDR3 sequences in the sample, around 30% were seen once. Source: whole blood, taken in connection with sensitization to the hapten diphenylcyclopropenone (DPC). The receptors stem from a woman under 30 with alopecia areata. Some clones in this sample may be carry-over from other donors' samples.

CDR3 sequence (DNA): TGTGCCAGCAGCTTAAAGTCGGTTGGGGGAAACACCATATATTTT. As protein: CASSLKSVGGNTIYF. V is TRBV7-6 and J is TRBJ1-3, with no clear D. Germline-derived CDR1 and CDR2 are SGHVS and FNYEAQ. The CDR3 extends over 15 amino acids. The ends were cut back, 2 bases at V and 4 bases at J, with 12 bases in the middle.

The table lists this clonotype with a few counts. V and J are TRBV2 and TRBJ2-6; the D gene is possibly TRBD1 (5 bases). The CDR3 spans 14 residues. CDR1 is SNHLY, CDR2 FYNNEI, per germline. Between the trimmed V and J ends, which lost 5 bases and 2 bases, there was a span of 7 bases. CDR3 residues: CASSWTTGANVLTF. The CDR3, as DNA: TGTGCCAGCAGTTGGACAACTGGGGCCAACGTCCTGACTTTC.

The J gene is TRBJ2-7, the V gene TRBV4-1, with 8 positions matching TRBD1. The length of the CDR3 is 14 residues. V shed 5 bases, J shed 4 bases, and the junction held 7 bases outside the gene matches. Per the germline V gene, CDR1 is MGHRA and CDR2 is YSYEKL. The CDR3 sequence is CASSLTGATYEQYF. The CDR3 bases are TGCGCCAGCAGCTTGACAGGGGCGACTTACGAGCAGTACTTC.

This sequence joins TRBV7-2 and TRBJ2-1; 9 positions agree with TRBD2. This CDR3 has 15 residues. Germline V CDR1 and CDR2: SGHTA, FQGNSA. V lost 0 bases to trimming and J lost 7 bases; unmatched junction nucleotides: 4. CDR3 in amino acids: CASSLAAGGPNEQFF. For the CDR3, the DNA is TGTGCCAGCAGCTTAGCGGCGGGGGGGCCGAATGAGCAGTTCTTC.

This clonotype has just a few counts. This chain connects TRBV6-2 or TRBV6-3 to TRBJ2-6; D unresolved. V lost 5 bases and J 0 bases, leaving 8 bases between the germline ends. The CDR3 covers 15 residues. Germline V lookup: CDR1 MNHEY, CDR2 SVGEGT. The CDR3 DNA follows: TGTGCCAGCAGTACCGACGGCTCTGGGGCCAACGTCCTGACTTTC. Translation: CASSTDGSGANVLTF.

Turning to this clonotype: At one end, the junction sequence differs from germline, possibly due to a read error. The chain combines TRBV4-3 with TRBJ2-7; D perhaps matches TRBD2 (5 bases). CDR1 is LGHNA and CDR2 is YSLEER in the germline V gene. CDR3 length equals 15 residues. The chain's CDR3 is CASGQEGQLIYEQYF. As DNA, the CDR3 is TGCGCCAGCGGCCAAGAGGGCCAGCTGATCTACGAGCAGTACTTC.

The chain employs TRBV6-1 and TRBJ1-4; D call uncertain. This CDR3 spans 15 amino acids. The V end was cut by 2 bases, the J end by 11 bases, with 18 bases between. The germline gives CDR1 MNHNS, CDR2 SASEGT. The CDR3 DNA reads TGTGCCAGCAGTGAATCCGGGTATAAAGTCGGGAAACTGTTTTTT. Translation: CASSESGYKVGKLFF.

The sample holds a few counts of this clonotype. The CDR3 protein is CAISESGRAVNEQFF. For the CDR3, the DNA is TGTGCCATCAGTGAAAGCGGGAGGGCCGTCAATGAGCAGTTCTTC. V and J are TRBV10-3 and TRBJ2-1, with TRBD2 identical over 10 bases. The junction had 5 bases not matched to a gene; V was cut back by 3 bases and J by 6 bases. The length of the CDR3 is 15 residues. Germline V gene lookup returns CDR1 ENHRY and CDR2 SYGVKD.

This clonotype was counted between two and nine times. The V and J genes are TRBV6-5 and TRBJ2-5; the D call may be TRBD1 or TRBD2 (5 bases each). The CDR3 has 14 residues. Deletions cut 8 bases from V and 4 bases from J, with 17 bases between. From germline, CDR1 is MNHEY and CDR2 SVGAGI. The CDR3 coding sequence is TGTGCCAGCCGAAAGGGGACCATCGTAGAGACCCAGTACTTC. Residues: CASRKGTIVETQYF.

This clonotype was observed a handful of times. The chain is built from TRBV25-1 and TRBJ2-5; D may be TRBD1 (5 bases). CDR1 is MGHDK and CDR2 is SYGVNS in the germline V gene. CDR3 length equals 15 residues. The V gene lost 1 base and the J gene lost 1 base, with 10 bases spanning the gap. This CDR3 is CASSELMGPQETQYF. CDR3 in DNA: TGTGCCAGCAGTGAATTGATGGGGCCCCAAGAGACCCAGTACTTC.

This clonotype came up a few times. The chain is built from TRBV11-1 and TRBJ2-3, with D possibly matching TRBD1 (5 bases). The V gene lost 4 bases and the J gene lost 2 bases, with 10 bases spanning the gap. The CDR3 loop spans 14 amino acids. Germline lookup yields CDR1 SGHAT and CDR2 FQDESV (reference sequence). For the CDR3, the DNA is TGTGCCAGCAGCTCCTGGGGCTTCACAGATACGCAGTATTTT. As protein: CASSSWGFTDTQYF.

CDR3 bases: TGTGCCATCAGAGCCACAGGGGAGGGCACCGGGGAGCTGTTTTTT. Its translation: CAIRATGEGTGELFF. The chain joins TRBV10-3 to TRBJ2-2; D may correspond to TRBD1 or TRBD2 (7 bases each). The V gene's germline CDR1 is ENHRY and CDR2 SYGVKD. The CDR3 runs 15 residues. V lost 6 bases, J lost 4 bases, and 15 bases lay in between.

This clonotype came up a few times. The chain has TRBV20-1 and TRBJ1-4; D is undetermined. The germline CDR1 and CDR2 sequences are DFQATT and SNEGSKA (reference sequence). This CDR3 has 13 amino acids. V was pared by 3 bases and J by 4 bases, with 9 bases between. The CDR3 DNA reads TGCAGTGCTAGGCACCATATTAATGAAAAACTGTTTTTT. This translates into CSARHHINEKLFF.

The chain uses TRBV7-2 and TRBJ2-6; no reliable D call. Germline V gene lookup returns CDR1 SGHTA and CDR2 FQGNSA. V lost 3 bases and J 1 base, leaving 7 bases between the germline ends. The CDR3 totals 15 residues. For the CDR3, the DNA is TGTGCCAGCAGCTTCCGGTCTTCTGGGGCCAACGTCCTGACTTTC. It yields the protein CASSFRSSGANVLTF.

The rearrangement joins TRBV29-1 to TRBJ2-2; D is unclear. The length of the CDR3 is 16 residues. Germline V gene data show CDR1 as SQVTM and CDR2 as ANQGSEA. Trimming took off 1 base at V and 8 bases at J, with 20 bases between the two ends. The CDR3 loop is CSVEVGPPSITGELFF. The CDR3 DNA is TGCAGCGTTGAAGTTGGGCCCCCGAGTATTACGGGGGAGCTGTTTTTT.

This clonotype was seen a single time. One junction end disagrees with the germline gene, perhaps due to a read error. The J gene is TRBJ1-2, the V gene TRBV5-1; D is possibly TRBD1 (5 bases). Per germline, CDR1 SGHRS and CDR2 YFSETQ. The CDR3 consists of 14 residues. The CDR3 protein is CVSSPGRLDYGYTF. CDR3 bases: TGCGTCAGCAGCCCGGGACGGTTGGACTATGGCTACACCTTC.

The chain joins TRBV5-1 to TRBJ2-1, with 9 bases fitting TRBD2. J lost 10 bases, V lost 0 bases, and 2 bases had no gene match. Germline V gives CDR1 SGHRS, CDR2 YFSETQ. The CDR3 is made up of 13 amino acids. The DNA for the CDR3 is TGCGCCAGCAGCTTGGGAAGCGGGAGGGAGCAGTTCTTC. It specifies CASSLGSGREQFF.

This clonotype was observed a handful of times. The chain employs TRBV7-2 and TRBJ2-5; tentatively, D is TRBD1 (6 bases). Per germline, CDR1 SGHTA and CDR2 FQGNSA. This CDR3 has 14 amino acids. Between the trimmed V and J ends, which lost 5 bases and 5 bases, there was a span of 15 bases. The CDR3 bases are TGTGCCAGCAGCACAGGGACCGGCGGCGAGACCCAGTACTTC. Translating gives CASSTGTGGETQYF.

The chain carries TRBV4-2 and TRBJ1-1; perhaps TRBD1 as D (5 bases). CDR3 length equals 14 residues. Trimming took 3 bases from V and 4 from J, leaving 12 bases between them. The germline gives CDR1 LGHNA, CDR2 YNFKEQ. The DNA of the CDR3 is TGTGCCAGCAGCCAGTCTCAGGGCAGCACTGAAGCTTTCTTT. Protein sequence: CASSQSQGSTEAFF.

This clonotype was detected many times. The rearrangement links TRBV4-3 to TRBJ1-2; 9 nucleotides agree with TRBD1. CDR3 length equals 15 residues. The germline gives CDR1 LGHNA, CDR2 YSLEER. V shed 4 bases and J 1 base; nucleotides not matched to a gene: 4. The CDR3 reads CASSRRQGDNYGYTF. As DNA, the CDR3 is TGCGCCAGCAGCCGCCGACAGGGGGATAACTATGGCTACACCTTC.

This clonotype has a handful of counts. The gene calls are TRBV29-1 and TRBJ2-7; possible D gene TRBD1, 5 bases. The CDR3 covers 12 residues. From germline, CDR1 is SQVTM and CDR2 ANQGSEA. V gave up 8 bases and J gave up 3 bases, with 14 bases separating them. The CDR3 sequence is CSSRESNYEQYF. CDR3 sequence (DNA): TGCAGCTCCAGGGAATCGAACTACGAGCAGTACTTC.

This clonotype was seen only a few times. The rearrangement joins TRBV4-1 to TRBJ1-1; no definite D call. Germline V lookup: CDR1 MGHRA, CDR2 YSYEKL. The length of the CDR3 is 12 residues. Trimming shortened V by 2 bases and J by 4 bases, and 5 bases separated the two germline ends. CDR3 loop: CASSQTVTEAFF. CDR3 DNA sequence: TGCGCCAGCAGCCAAACGGTCACTGAAGCTTTCTTT.

This clonotype was seen more than once but under ten times. V gene TRBV6-6 combines with J gene TRBJ2-4, with D unresolved. From germline, CDR1 is MNHNY and CDR2 SVGAGI (reference sequence). Trimming removed 0 bases from V and 8 bases from J, with 5 bases in between. CDR3 size: 12 residues. CDR3 loop: CASSYSNYIQYF. In DNA form, the CDR3 reads TGTGCCAGCAGTTACTCGAACTACATTCAGTACTTC.

This clonotype was seen only once. J is TRBJ2-3 and V is TRBV7-2, with D unclear. V lost 4 bases and J 9 bases, leaving 14 bases between the germline ends. From germline, CDR1 is SGHTA and CDR2 FQGNSA. The CDR3 contains 13 residues. CDR3 in amino acids: CASSYPKGSTQYF. The CDR3 coding sequence is TGTGCCAGCAGCTACCCTAAAGGGTCAACGCAGTATTTT.

This clonotype was seen ten or more times. The rearrangement links TRBV29-1 to TRBJ2-4, with D perhaps TRBD2 (5 bases). Germline CDR1 and CDR2: SQVTM and ANQGSEA. This CDR3 is built from 12 residues. V was cut by 5 bases and J by 2 bases, with 7 bases left in between. CDR3 DNA: TGCAGCGTTACGGGGTCCAAAAACATTCAGTACTTC. Encoded protein: CSVTGSKNIQYF.

This clonotype was observed a few times. This chain uses TRBV5-1 with TRBJ1-5; 10 nucleotides agree with TRBD1. The CDR3 is 15 amino acids. V shed 5 bases and J 6 bases; nucleotides not matched to a gene: 8. CDR1 SGHRS and CDR2 YFSETQ come from the germline V gene. The CDR3 here is CASRTGTGERQPQHF. The CDR3 nucleotides are TGCGCCAGCAGAACCGGGACAGGGGAACGTCAGCCCCAGCATTTT. The whole variable domain, remainder taken from reference TRBV5-1 and TRBJ1-5, is KAGVTQTPRYLIKTRGQQVTLSCSPISGHRSVSWYQQTPGQGLQFLFEYFSETQRNKGNFPGRFSGRQFSNSRSEMNVSTLELGDSALYLCASRTGTGERQPQHFGDGTRLSIL.

This chain links TRBV7-4 with TRBJ1-1; D gene ambiguous. This CDR3 contains 15 residues. The V end was cut by 5 bases, the J end by 0 bases, with 13 bases between. CDR1 and CDR2 from the germline V gene are SGHVT and SQSDAQ. CDR3 in amino acids: CASSPPSLMNTEAFF. CDR3 nucleotide sequence: TGTGCCAGCAGCCCTCCGAGCCTTATGAACACTGAAGCTTTCTTT.

V usage is TRBV20-1 and J usage is TRBJ2-3; 11 positions agree with TRBD2. The CDR3 totals 15 residues. Unmatched junction bases numbered 4, after V lost 3 bases and J lost 2 bases. CDR1 is DFQATT and CDR2 is SNEGSKA in the germline V gene (reference sequence). CDR3: CSARRLAGSTDTQYF. As DNA, the CDR3 is TGCAGTGCTAGGCGACTAGCGGGGTCCACAGATACGCAGTATTTT.

This rearrangement joins TRBV9 to TRBJ1-1, with D maybe TRBD1 (5 bases). Germline CDR1 SGDLS, CDR2 YYNGEE. This CDR3 is built from 12 residues. The V end was cut by 3 bases, the J end by 6 bases, with 9 bases between. Written as DNA, the CDR3 is TGTGCCAGCAGCGGGGGGGGGTCTGAAGCTTTCTTT. As protein: CASSGGGSEAFF.

Only a few counts were recorded for this clonotype. The V and J genes are TRBV6-2 or TRBV6-3 and TRBJ2-5; D gene unclear. V was clipped by 6 bases and J by 5 bases, with 13 bases between them. Per the germline V gene, CDR1 is MNHEY and CDR2 is SVGEGT. The CDR3 is made up of 13 amino acids. CDR3 residues: CASSLLEFETQYF. The CDR3 DNA is TGTGCCAGCAGCCTCTTGGAGTTCGAGACCCAGTACTTC.